Described below is a single T cell receptor beta chain sequence and its context. This sample is drawn from a study of regulatory T cells in long-lasting Graves disease. Study-wide context: Over 5 years of antithyroid drugs plus positive TSH receptor antibodies defined persistent Graves' disease.

Relying on iRepertoire HTBI primers and Arm-PCR of CDR3 regions, the team built TCR beta libraries. TCRdb independently ran MiXCR on the multiplex PCR reads; one entry per CDR3 protein. The sample has roughly 400,000 distinct CDR3 sequences; under 25% are singletons. Time point denoted: persistent/refractory GD, antithyroid drugs over 5 years with positive TRAb. The authors made the TCR library using RNA they extracted from PBMCs. This CDR3 has 15 amino acids. CDR1 is DFQATT, CDR2 SNEGSKA, per germline (reference sequence). J was trimmed by 7 bases and V by 1 base; bases with no gene match: 8. The material sequenced was peripheral blood mononuclear cells (PBMCs), taken when the disease was refractory, from a patient treated with antithyroid drugs. The clonotype was recovered from a female donor with Graves disease. This chain uses TRBV20-1 with TRBJ2-7; 12 nucleotides align to TRBD2. The CDR3 DNA reads TGCAGTGCTAGAGTCCAGACTAGCGGGAGTGGTGAGCAGTACTTC. This translates into CSARVQTSGSGEQYF.